Presented here are 5 T cell receptor beta chains from one specimen sequenced in a study of early T cells in non-severe SARS-CoV-2 infection. Via MiXCR, TCRdb re-called the 5' RACE reads, giving one row per CDR3 protein. The sample lists about 68,000 distinct CDR3 sequences; 12% were seen once. Sequencing used whole blood. Receptors originate from an adult who was a healthcare worker with PCR-confirmed SARS-CoV-2 infection or an uninfected control (not recorded which).

This clonotype was detected only a few times. The J gene is TRBJ2-7, the V gene TRBV20-1, with D hard to call. The CDR3 is made up of 15 amino acids. With 2 bases removed from V and 0 bases from J, the gap between germline ends came to 14 bases. Per the germline V gene, CDR1 is DFQATT and CDR2 is SNEGSKA (reference sequence). The CDR3: CSARRRSRPSYEQYF. The CDR3 DNA reads TGCAGTGCTAGAAGGCGGTCCCGCCCCTCCTACGAGCAGTACTTC.

This clonotype came up a few times. The chain is built from TRBV12-3 or TRBV12-4 and TRBJ1-5, with D possibly TRBD1 on 5 matching bases. Trimming pared 3 bases from V and 2 bases from J, leaving 14 bases between. The CDR3 has 16 amino acids. CDR3 sequence reads: CASSFRGRGGNQPQHF. CDR3 DNA sequence: TGTGCCAGCAGTTTTCGGGGCCGTGGAGGCAATCAGCCCCAGCATTTT.

This clonotype came up a few times. The rearrangement uses TRBV7-9 and TRBJ2-2, with D tentatively TRBD2 (6 bases). Per the germline V gene, CDR1 is SEHNR and CDR2 is FQNEAQ (reference sequence). This CDR3 has 16 residues. Trimming removed 5 bases at V and 4 bases at J, with 17 bases between. The CDR3 reads CASSNLPGEGTGELFF. In DNA form, the CDR3 reads TGTGCCAGCAGCAACCTTCCGGGAGAGGGCACCGGGGAGCTGTTTTTT. Supplemented by reference TRBV7-9 and TRBJ2-2, the full variable domain reads DTGVSQNPRHKITKRGQNVTFRCDPISEHNRLYWYRQTLGQGPEFLTYFQNEAQLEKSRLLSDRFSAERPKGSFSTLEIQRTEQGDSAMYLCASSNLPGEGTGELFFGEGSRLTVL.

This clonotype was seen a few times. The J gene is TRBJ2-7, the V gene TRBV19; the match to TRBD1 covers 7 bases. Germline values: CDR1 LNHDA, CDR2 SQIVND (reference sequence). J gave up 6 bases and V 4 bases, and 6 bases lay outside the gene matches. This CDR3 region has 13 residues. The CDR3 region is CASSSDRAGEQYF. CDR3 nucleotides: TGTGCCAGTAGTAGTGACAGGGCTGGCGAGCAGTACTTC.

The rearrangement links TRBV7-9 to TRBJ2-7, with D possibly being TRBD1 (6 bases). Germline V gives CDR1 SEHNR, CDR2 FQNEAQ (reference sequence). Trimming took 3 bases from V and 1 from J, leaving 19 bases between them. The CDR3 spans 17 residues. As DNA, the CDR3 is TGTGCCAGCAGCTTCCCAACAGGGCCAGGTGGGTCCTACGAGCAGTACTTC. Amino acid sequence: CASSFPTGPGGSYEQYF.